The next 10 T cell receptor beta chains were all read from a single sample in a study of blood T cell repertoires in COVID-19. Clones were sequenced by immunoSEQ multiplex PCR, and TCRdb holds only the in-frame ones, with some missing. Of about 49,000 clones in the sample, roughly 70% were seen once. The sequenced sample consisted of peripheral blood. Every receptor here comes from a woman aged 65 to 85 with acute or convalescent COVID-19.

The chain couples TRBV24-1 to TRBJ2-1; TRBD2 agrees at 11 bases. Germline CDR1 reads KGHDR; CDR2 reads SFDVKD. This CDR3 region has 17 residues. V dropped 5 bases and J dropped 0; count of bases not matched to a gene: 5. CDR3 in DNA: TGTGCCACCAGTGGCGGACTAGCGGGTGCCTCCTACAATGAGCAGTTCTTC. This translates into CATSGGLAGASYNEQFF.

The chain recombines TRBV7-8 with TRBJ2-3, with D possibly TRBD1 on 6 matching bases. Germline values: CDR1 SGHVS, CDR2 FQNEAQ. Trimming stripped 5 bases from V and 0 bases from J, with 18 bases between. CDR3 size: 17 residues. The CDR3 is CASSPNPGHTSTDTQYF. The CDR3, as DNA: TGTGCCAGCAGCCCAAATCCGGGACATACTAGCACAGATACGCAGTATTTT.

This clone was found a few times. The chain carries TRBV21-1 and TRBJ1-4. TRBV21-1 is designated a pseudogene. This CDR3 comprises 17 residues. The CDR3 DNA reads as TGTGCCAGCAGCACCCGGCAGGCCCGGGGGTTCCGAGGGGAACTGTTTTTT. Its translation: CASSTRQARGFRGELFF.

V gene TRBV5-6 combines with J gene TRBJ2-5; 16 bases line up with TRBD2. The CDR3 extends over 16 amino acids. CDR1 SGHDT and CDR2 YYEEEE come from the germline V gene. The trim removed 4 bases at V and 4 bases at J, leaving 4 bases unmatched. This CDR3 is CASSPGLAGGSETQYF. The CDR3 region has the DNA TGTGCCAGCAGCCCGGGACTAGCGGGAGGGTCAGAGACCCAGTACTTC. Full variable domain (remainder filled in from reference TRBV5-6 and TRBJ2-5): DAGVTQSPTHLIKTRGQQVTLRCSPKSGHDTVSWYQQALGQGPQFIFQYYEEEERQRGNFPDRFSGHQFPNYSSELNVNALLLGDSALYLCASSPGLAGGSETQYFGPGTRLLVL.

Of note for this clone: Additional DNA sequences in this sample encode the identical CDR3. This chain joins TRBV2 and TRBJ2-7; 10 nucleotides agree with TRBD2. Trimming removed 4 bases from V and 3 bases from J; junction bases left unmatched: 3. Germline V gene sequence: CDR1 SNHLY, CDR2 FYNNEI. This CDR3 is built from 14 residues. The CDR3 sequence is CASSGLAGLYEQYF. The DNA of the CDR3 is TGTGCCAGCAGTGGACTAGCGGGCCTCTACGAGCAGTACTTC.

Only a few counts were recorded for this clone. The rearrangement links TRBV6-5 to TRBJ2-1, with TRBD2 identical over 14 bases. V lost 4 bases to trimming and J lost 9 bases; unmatched junction nucleotides: 5. The CDR3 has 15 residues. Germline V gene lookup returns CDR1 MNHEY and CDR2 SVGAGI. The CDR3 reads CASSSTSGGAREQFF. In DNA form, the CDR3 reads TGTGCCAGCAGTTCGACTAGCGGGGGGGCCCGTGAGCAGTTCTTC.

The V call is TRBV28, the J call TRBJ1-1; no definite D call. The ends were cut back, 6 bases at V and 6 bases at J, with 5 bases in the middle. The germline gives CDR1 MDHEN, CDR2 SYDVKM. The CDR3 sequence is 10 residues long. CDR3 coding DNA: TGTGCCAGCAGATCGGCTGAAGCTTTCTTT. This translates into CASRSAEAFF.

J is TRBJ2-2 and V is TRBV4-3, with D hard to call. The V gene's germline CDR1 is LGHNA and CDR2 YSLEER. Trimming removed 0 bases at V and 6 bases at J, with 11 bases between. The CDR3 runs to 15 residues. CDR3 loop: CASSQDNRDPGELFF. The CDR3 region has the DNA TGCGCCAGCAGCCAAGATAACAGAGATCCCGGGGAGCTGTTTTTT.

V and J are TRBV2 and TRBJ2-5, with a weak D call TRBD1 (6 bases). The CDR3 spans 15 residues. V lost 8 bases and J 7 bases, leaving 23 bases between the germline ends. Germline lookup yields CDR1 SNHLY and CDR2 FYNNEI. The CDR3 loop reads CASARTTGGAWTQYF. CDR3 DNA: TGTGCCAGCGCCCGAACGACAGGTGGGGCGTGGACCCAGTACTTC.

This chain uses TRBV3-1 (or the pseudogene TRBV3-2) with TRBJ1-6; no clear D. Germline values: CDR1 LGHDT, CDR2 YNNKEL (reference sequence). Deletions cut 0 bases from V and 9 bases from J, with 6 bases between. This CDR3 has 13 residues. The CDR3 DNA sequence: TGTGCCAGCAGCCAAGAGGTAGCTTCACCCCTCCACTTT. Protein sequence: CASSQEVASPLHF.